This is a list of T cell receptor beta chains from one sample in a study of CD8 T cells in ankylosing spondylitis. Via MiXCR, TCRdb re-called the 5' RACE reads, giving one row per CDR3 protein. The sample includes hundreds of thousands of distinct CDR3 sequences, around 9.1% seen only once; the top ten take nearly 7%. The source material was blood, either unsorted or a sorted T cell fraction (not recorded which). These receptors all come from a male donor with ankylosing spondylitis or in good health (not recorded which). Each CDR3 is given with its conserved first and last residue. A D gene is named only where the DNA matches it firmly. For some rows the clone size is stated as once, few or many, or as a class when expanded; others skip it.

CDR3nt | CDR3aa | abundance | d_gene | j_gene | v_gene
TGTGCCAGCAGTTCGCCCCAAACGATCACAGATACGCAGTATTTT | CASSSPQTITDTQYF | many | NA | TRBJ2-3 | TRBV12-3/TRBV12-4
TGTGCCAGCAGCCTCCGAGCGGGGGAAGCCTACAATGAGCAGTTCTTC | CASSLRAGEAYNEQFF | many | TRBD2 | TRBJ2-1 | TRBV9
TGTGCCAGCAGCTTCCGGACTAGCGGGGGGGCGAATGAGCAGTTCTTC | CASSFRTSGGANEQFF | NA | TRBD2 | TRBJ2-1 | TRBV7-2
TGTGCCAGTAGTGAAGGACTAGCGGGAGTTGGCGAGCAGTTCTTC | CASSEGLAGVGEQFF | many | TRBD2 | TRBJ2-1 | TRBV19
TGCGCCAGCAGCCAAGATCTAGAGGGTTCCGGGATGGGCTACACCTTC | CASSQDLEGSGMGYTF | NA | NA | TRBJ1-2 | TRBV4-3
TGTGCCAGCAGCCGACGTGGAGGATCTGGCTATGGCTACACCTTC | CASSRRGGSGYGYTF | many | NA | TRBJ1-2 | TRBV3-1
TGCAGCGTTGATCGAGCGGGGGTCACAGATACGCAGTATTTT | CSVDRAGVTDTQYF | many | TRBD2 | TRBJ2-3 | TRBV29-1
TGTGCCAGCAGGCCCGACGGGGCGGGCGATGGCTACACCTTC | CASRPDGAGDGYTF | few | NA | TRBJ1-2 | TRBV12-3/TRBV12-4
TGTGCCAGCAGCCGAAGTCTCGGCGGAATGAACAATGAGCAGTTCTTC | CASSRSLGGMNNEQFF | many | NA | TRBJ2-1 | TRBV4-2
TGTGCCAGCAGCCAAGTGACAGGACTGAACACCGGGGAGCTGTTTTTT | CASSQVTGLNTGELFF | many | NA | TRBJ2-2 | TRBV4-2
TGTGCCACCAGCAGATCCCCGGGACAATTCATCCTAGATGAGCAGTTCTTC | CATSRSPGQFILDEQFF | many | NA | TRBJ2-1 | TRBV15